Below are 10 T cell receptor beta chains sequenced from a single sample in a study of cytomegalovirus exposure and HLA in healthy donors. Both 60 Vbeta primers and 13 Jbeta primers went into the PCR. Generated by immunoSEQ multiplex PCR, the TCRdb table keeps only in-frame clones and is missing some. The table has about 210,000 clones, 85% seen once. Sample: PBMCs. These TCRs come from a girl between 2 and 10 years old in good health and CMV-seronegative.

This chain links TRBV7-2 with TRBJ2-5; D is undetermined. The CDR3 loop spans 14 amino acids. Germline lookup yields CDR1 SGHTA and CDR2 FQGNSA. V dropped 4 bases and J dropped 0 bases, with 9 bases sitting between them. Here the CDR3 reads CASSSRLYQETQYF. The CDR3 DNA reads as TGTGCCAGCAGCTCCCGACTGTACCAAGAGACCCAGTACTTC.

V usage is TRBV5-1 and J usage is TRBJ1-6, with 8 nucleotides matching TRBD1. V was pared by 1 base and J by 9 bases, with 3 bases of the junction left unmatched. The germline V gene has CDR1 SGHRS and CDR2 YFSETQ. This CDR3 comprises 14 residues. The CDR3 here is CASSLQGAPSPLHF. The CDR3 nucleotides are TGCGCCAGCAGCTTGCAGGGGGCACCTTCACCCCTCCACTTT.

There are a few counts of this clone. The chain has TRBV30 and TRBJ2-7; D may be TRBD2 (6 bases). CDR1 is GTSNPN, CDR2 SVGIG, per germline (reference sequence). The CDR3 covers 15 residues. V was trimmed by 4 bases and J by 7 bases, leaving 23 bases between them. CDR3 bases: TGTGCCTGGATGCCACCGGGACTCAAAAGAAGGGAGCAGTACTTC. Translated: CAWMPPGLKRREQYF.

This clone was seen only once. The J gene is TRBJ1-5, the V gene TRBV7-9, with 12 positions matching TRBD1. The V and J ends lost 5 bases and 4 bases, in that order; junction bases with no gene match: 3. Germline CDR1 and CDR2: SEHNR and FQNEAQ (reference sequence). This CDR3 contains 15 residues. As DNA, the CDR3 is TGTGCCAGCAGCCGGGACAGGGGGCGAAATCAGCCCCAGCATTTT. The encoded protein is CASSRDRGRNQPQHF.

The V gene is TRBV4-1, the J gene TRBJ2-5, with a possible D match to TRBD2 (6 bases). Per the germline V gene, CDR1 is MGHRA and CDR2 is YSYEKL. CDR3 length equals 13 residues. The germline V and J ends were trimmed by 6 bases and 5 bases, with 13 bases remaining between them. For the CDR3, the DNA is TGCGCCAGCAGTTTAGGGACTTACGAGACCCAGTACTTC. This sequence encodes CASSLGTYETQYF.

V is TRBV6-5 and J is TRBJ2-1, with TRBD1 as a possible D gene (6 bases). The CDR3 runs to 14 residues. V lost 6 bases and J 1 base, leaving 10 bases between the germline ends. The V gene's germline CDR1 is MNHEY and CDR2 SVGAGI. The CDR3 protein is CASSYDRSYNEQFF. The CDR3 coding sequence is TGTGCCAGCAGCTACGACAGGTCCTACAATGAGCAGTTCTTC.

This clone was observed a few times. The chain uses TRBV12-5 and TRBJ1-2; D call uncertain. CDR3 size: 13 residues. CDR1 and CDR2 (germline): LGHNT, FRNRAP. V shed 3 bases and J shed 8 bases, with 13 bases lying between them. The CDR3 is CASGFQVFGGYTF. For the CDR3, the DNA is TGTGCTAGTGGTTTTCAGGTCTTCGGCGGCTACACCTTC.

The rearrangement uses TRBV7-2 and TRBJ2-4; 10 bases are shared with TRBD2. This CDR3 has 16 residues. The junction had 12 bases not matched to a gene; V was cut back by 5 bases and J by 8 bases. In germline, CDR1 is SGHTA, CDR2 FQGNSA. In DNA, the CDR3 is TGTGCCAGCAGCGGTCCGGAGCGGGAGGGCTGGTACATTCAGTACTTC. This encodes CASSGPEREGWYIQYF.

This clone was recorded once. The chain links TRBV11-2 to TRBJ2-7; no firm D call. Germline V CDR1 and CDR2: SGHAT, FQNNGV. V was trimmed by 0 bases and J by 7 bases, leaving 7 bases between them. The CDR3 has 12 amino acids. CDR3 sequence reads: CASSLDLGEQYF. CDR3 nucleotides: TGTGCCAGCAGCTTAGATCTCGGGGAGCAGTACTTC.

The sample holds one count of this clone. The chain recombines TRBV7-7 with TRBJ2-1; 11 nucleotides match TRBD2. CDR3 length: 15 amino acids. Germline assignment: CDR1 SSHAT and CDR2 FNYEAQ (reference sequence). Trimming cost V 3 bases and J 3 bases; bases outside gene matches: 1. The CDR3 is CASSFGLAGYNEQFF. Written as DNA, the CDR3 is TGTGCCAGCAGCTTCGGACTAGCGGGCTACAATGAGCAGTTCTTC.